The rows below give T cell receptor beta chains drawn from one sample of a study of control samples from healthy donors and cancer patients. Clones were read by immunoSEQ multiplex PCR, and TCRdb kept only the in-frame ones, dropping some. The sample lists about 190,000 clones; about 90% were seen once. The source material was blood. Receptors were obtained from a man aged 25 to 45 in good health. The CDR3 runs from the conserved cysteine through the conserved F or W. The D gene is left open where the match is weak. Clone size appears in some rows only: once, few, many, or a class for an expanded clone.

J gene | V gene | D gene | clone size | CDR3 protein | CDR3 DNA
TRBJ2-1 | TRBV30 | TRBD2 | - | CAWSVLRGGNEQFF | TGTGCCTGGAGTGTACTGCGGGGGGGCAATGAGCAGTTCTTC
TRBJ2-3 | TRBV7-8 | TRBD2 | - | CASSFPLAGGPPDTDTQYF | TGTGCCAGCAGCTTCCCTCTAGCGGGGGGGCCCCCGGACACAGATACGCAGTATTTT
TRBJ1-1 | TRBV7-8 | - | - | CASSPRLGGVNTEAFF | TGTGCCAGCAGCCCCCGGTTGGGGGGAGTGAACACTGAAGCTTTCTTT
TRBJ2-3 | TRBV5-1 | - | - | CASSGGRDTDTQYF | TGCGCCAGCAGCGGGGGAAGGGACACAGATACGCAGTATTTT
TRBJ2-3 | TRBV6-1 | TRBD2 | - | CASSEASGGAADTQYF | TGTGCCAGCAGTGAAGCTAGCGGGGGGGCCGCAGATACGCAGTATTTT
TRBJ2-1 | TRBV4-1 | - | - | CASSQITSYEQFF | TGCGCCAGCAGCCAGATAACTAGTTATGAGCAGTTCTTC
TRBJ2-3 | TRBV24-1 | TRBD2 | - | CATSDIAGGSTDTQYF | TGTGCCACCAGTGATATAGCGGGGGGGAGCACAGATACGCAGTATTTT
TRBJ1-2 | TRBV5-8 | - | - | CASSLVAWAGYTF | TGTGCCAGCAGCTTGGTGGCGTGGGCTGGCTACACCTTC
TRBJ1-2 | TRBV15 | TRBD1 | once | CATSSGQGDRYTF | TGTGCCACCAGCAGCGGACAGGGGGACCGCTACACCTTC
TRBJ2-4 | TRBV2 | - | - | CASRPGRVAKNIQYF | TGTGCCAGCAGACCCGGAAGGGTAGCCAAAAACATTCAGTACTTC
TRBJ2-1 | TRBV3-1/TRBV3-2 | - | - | CASSEWGGKFF | TGTGCCAGCAGTGAGTGGGGGGGCAAGTTCTTC
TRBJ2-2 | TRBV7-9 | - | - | CASSLDLAITTNTGELFF | TGTGCCAGCAGCTTGGATCTAGCGATTACAACTAACACCGGGGAGCTGTTTTTT
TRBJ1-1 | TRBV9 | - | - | CASSVGGDTEAFF | TGTGCCAGCAGCGTCGGAGGGGACACTGAAGCTTTCTTT
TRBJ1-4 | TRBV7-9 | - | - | CASSLRQGNEKLFF | TGTGCCAGCAGCTTACGTCAGGGTAATGAAAAACTGTTTTTT
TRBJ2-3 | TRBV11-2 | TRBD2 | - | CASSFPLSGGTDTQYF | TGTGCCAGCAGCTTCCCCCTTTCGGGGGGTACAGATACGCAGTATTTT
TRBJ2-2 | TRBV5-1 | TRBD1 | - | CASSKTTGKAGELFF | TGCGCCAGCAGCAAGACGACAGGGAAGGCCGGGGAGCTGTTTTTT
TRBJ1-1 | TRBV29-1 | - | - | CSVVGIGRAGNTEAFF | TGCAGCGTTGTGGGTATCGGCAGGGCGGGGAACACTGAAGCTTTCTTT
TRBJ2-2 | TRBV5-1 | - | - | CASSLGAGNTGELFF | TGCGCCAGCAGCCTCGGAGCGGGGAACACCGGGGAGCTGTTTTTT
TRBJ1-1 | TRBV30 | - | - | CAWSEGLGRRTEAFF | TGTGCCTGGAGTGAAGGGTTGGGCAGGAGGACTGAAGCTTTCTTT
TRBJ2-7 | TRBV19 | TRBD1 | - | CASTSSTGLGEQYF | TGTGCCAGTACCTCCTCGACAGGGCTTGGTGAGCAGTACTTC
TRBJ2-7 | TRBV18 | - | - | CASSPGPLEGKSYEQYF | TGTGCCAGCTCACCTGGTCCCCTAGAGGGGAAATCCTACGAGCAGTACTTC
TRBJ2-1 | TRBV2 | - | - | CASRITPGTNNEQFF | TGTGCCAGCAGAATCACCCCCGGGACGAACAATGAGCAGTTCTTC
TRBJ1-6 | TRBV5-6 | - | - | CASSLSLEASYNSPLHF | TGTGCCAGCAGCTTATCTTTGGAGGCCTCCTATAATTCACCCCTCCACTTT
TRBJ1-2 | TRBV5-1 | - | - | CASSSSWGRAGYTF | TGCGCCAGCAGCTCCTCTTGGGGTAGAGCTGGCTACACCTTC
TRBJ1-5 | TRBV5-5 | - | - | CASSPDSNQPQHF | TGTGCCAGCAGCCCTGATAGCAATCAGCCCCAGCATTTT
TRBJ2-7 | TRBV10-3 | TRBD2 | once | CAISTPSGGVGEQYF | TGTGCCATCAGTACACCTAGCGGGGGGGTGGGAGAGCAGTACTTC
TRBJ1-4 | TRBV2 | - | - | CASNVGGEAEKLFF | TGTGCCAGCAACGTAGGGGGGGAGGCGGAAAAACTGTTTTTT
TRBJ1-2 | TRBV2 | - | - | CASSDRPNYGYTF | TGTGCCAGCAGTGACCGCCCCAACTATGGCTACACCTTC
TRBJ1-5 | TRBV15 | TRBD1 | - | CATSRDRQGALGNQPQHF | TGTGCCACCAGCAGAGATCGGCAGGGGGCATTAGGAAATCAGCCCCAGCATTTT
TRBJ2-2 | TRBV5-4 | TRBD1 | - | CASSSQGARTGELFF | TGTGCCAGCAGCTCCCAGGGGGCGCGGACCGGGGAGCTGTTTTTT
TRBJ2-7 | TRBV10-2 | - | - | CASSDLASEQYF | TGCGCCAGCAGTGATCTGGCGTCCGAGCAGTACTTC